The clone carrying this T cell receptor (beta chain) was recorded once. In terms of age and location, participants ranged from about 18 to 89 years and lived in about 25 US areas. Which cohort a participant joined came from the clinical history participants gave. Among Cohort 3 donors, those recovered had two negative PCRs, clearance, or symptom resolution. This sample is drawn from a study of blood T cell repertoires in COVID-19. Across the whole study: T cells, B-cell-depleted T cells, or PBMCs supplied cDNA or gDNA.

Sequenced by immunoSEQ multiplex PCR; TCRdb stores in-frame clones only, minus some. The data show about 120,000 clones, around 84% seen once. The CDR3 loop spans 13 amino acids. Germline lookup yields CDR1 SNHLY and CDR2 FYNNEI. The V end was cut by 8 bases, the J end by 6 bases, with 16 bases between. The clonotype was recovered from a woman aged 25 to 39 who had recovered from COVID-19. V usage is TRBV2 and J usage is TRBJ1-1; TRBD1 might be the D (6 bases). The sample was PBMCs or T cells enriched from blood (not recorded which). In DNA, the CDR3 is TGTGCCAGCGCCGGACAGCGAACGGCTGAAGCTTTCTTT. This sequence encodes CASAGQRTAEAFF.